This TCR beta chain stems from a study of spatial heterogeneity in lung cancer. Study in general: The mean occurrence of each unique TCR and UMI combination in raw reads exceeded nine.

The time point was: blood at routine non-recurrence follow-up after resection. Whole RNA obtained from tumor, nontumor lung or frozen PBMC underwent sequencing without sorting. TCRdb re-called the 5' RACE reads through MiXCR, storing one row per CDR3 protein. The sample lists roughly 120,000 distinct CDR3 sequences, more than 9% seen once, with roughly 17% in the top ten. The CDR3 loop spans 14 amino acids. V shed 0 bases and J shed 8 bases, with 12 bases lying between them. CDR1 is SGHRS and CDR2 is YFSETQ in the germline V gene. This clonotype showed up many times. V is TRBV5-1 and J is TRBJ2-1; D is possibly TRBD1 (5 bases). This sample comprised PBMCs, obtained at follow-up. The origin of this receptor is a male donor with early-stage non-small cell lung cancer. The CDR3 region is CASSLDRFRDEQFF. The DNA for the CDR3 is TGCGCCAGCAGCTTGGATCGCTTCAGGGATGAGCAGTTCTTC.